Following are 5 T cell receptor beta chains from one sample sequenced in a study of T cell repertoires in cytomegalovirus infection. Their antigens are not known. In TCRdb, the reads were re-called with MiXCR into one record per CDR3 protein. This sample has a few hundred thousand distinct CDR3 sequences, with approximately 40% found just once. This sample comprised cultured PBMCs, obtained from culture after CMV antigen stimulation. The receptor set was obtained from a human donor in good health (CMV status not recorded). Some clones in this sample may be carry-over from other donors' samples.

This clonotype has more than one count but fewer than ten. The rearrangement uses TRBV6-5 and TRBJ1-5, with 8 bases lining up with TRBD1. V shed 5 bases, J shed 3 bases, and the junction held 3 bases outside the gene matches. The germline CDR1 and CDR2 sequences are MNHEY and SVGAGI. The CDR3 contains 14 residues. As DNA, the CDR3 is TGTGCCAGCAGTCGGACAGGGCCCAATCAGCCCCAGCATTTT. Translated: CASSRTGPNQPQHF.

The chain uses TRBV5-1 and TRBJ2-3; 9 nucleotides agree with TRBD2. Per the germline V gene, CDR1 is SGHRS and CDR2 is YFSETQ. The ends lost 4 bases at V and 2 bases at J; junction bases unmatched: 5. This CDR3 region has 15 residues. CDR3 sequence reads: CASSRVAGDTDTQYF. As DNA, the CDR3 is TGCGCCAGCAGCAGGGTAGCGGGAGACACAGATACGCAGTATTTT.

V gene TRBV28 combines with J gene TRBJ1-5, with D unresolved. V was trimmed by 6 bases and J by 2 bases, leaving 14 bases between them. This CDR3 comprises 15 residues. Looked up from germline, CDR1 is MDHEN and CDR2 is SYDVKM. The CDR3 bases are TGTGCCAGCAGCCCGTTCCAAGAGGGCAATCAGCCCCAGCATTTT. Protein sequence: CASSPFQEGNQPQHF.

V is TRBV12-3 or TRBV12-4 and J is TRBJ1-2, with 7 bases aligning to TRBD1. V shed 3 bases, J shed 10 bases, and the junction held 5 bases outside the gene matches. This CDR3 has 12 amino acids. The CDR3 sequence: CASSLSRGDYTF. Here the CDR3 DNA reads TGTGCCAGCAGTTTGTCCAGGGGGGACTACACCTTC.

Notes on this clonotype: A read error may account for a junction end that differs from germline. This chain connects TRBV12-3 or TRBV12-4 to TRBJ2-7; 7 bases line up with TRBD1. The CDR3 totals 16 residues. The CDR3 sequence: CASSPIQGQPIYERYF. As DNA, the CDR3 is TGTGCCAGCAGTCCCATCCAGGGACAGCCTATCTACGAGCGGTACTTC.